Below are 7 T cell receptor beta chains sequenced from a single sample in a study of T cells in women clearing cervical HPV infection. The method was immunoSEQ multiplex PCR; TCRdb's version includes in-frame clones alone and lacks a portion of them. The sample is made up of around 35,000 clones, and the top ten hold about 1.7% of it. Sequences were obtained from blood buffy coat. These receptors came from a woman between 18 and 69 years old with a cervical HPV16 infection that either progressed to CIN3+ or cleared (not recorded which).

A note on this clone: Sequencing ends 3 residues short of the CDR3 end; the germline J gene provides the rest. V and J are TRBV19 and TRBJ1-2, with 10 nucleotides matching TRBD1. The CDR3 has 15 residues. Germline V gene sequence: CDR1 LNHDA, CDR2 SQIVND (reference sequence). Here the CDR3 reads CASSIIGTGANDYTF. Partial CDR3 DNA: TGTGCCAGTAGTATTATCGGGACAGGGGCCAATGAC.

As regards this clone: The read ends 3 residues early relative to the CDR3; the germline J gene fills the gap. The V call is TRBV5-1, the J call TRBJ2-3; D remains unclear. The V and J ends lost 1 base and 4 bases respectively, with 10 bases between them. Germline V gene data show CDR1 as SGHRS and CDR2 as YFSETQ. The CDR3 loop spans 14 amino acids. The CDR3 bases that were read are TGCGCCAGCAGCTTGAGTCAGTTGTCAGATACG. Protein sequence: CASSLSQLSDT. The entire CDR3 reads CASSLSQLSDTQYF.

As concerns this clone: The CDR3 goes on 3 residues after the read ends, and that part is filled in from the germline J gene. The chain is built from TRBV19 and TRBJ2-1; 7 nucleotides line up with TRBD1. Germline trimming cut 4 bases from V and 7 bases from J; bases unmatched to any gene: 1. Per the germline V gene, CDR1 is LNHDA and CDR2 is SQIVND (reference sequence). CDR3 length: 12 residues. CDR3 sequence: CASSTGGNEQFF. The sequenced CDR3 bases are TGTGCCAGTAGTACAGGGGGAAATGAG.

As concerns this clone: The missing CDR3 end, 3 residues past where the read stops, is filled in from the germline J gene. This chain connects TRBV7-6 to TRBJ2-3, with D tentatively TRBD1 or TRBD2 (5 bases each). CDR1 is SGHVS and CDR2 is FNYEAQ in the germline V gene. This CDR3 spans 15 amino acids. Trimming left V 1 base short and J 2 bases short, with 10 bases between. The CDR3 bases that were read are TGTGCCAGCAGCTTAGGAGGGGCCATCACAGATACG. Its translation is CASSLGGAITDT. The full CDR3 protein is CASSLGGAITDTQYF.

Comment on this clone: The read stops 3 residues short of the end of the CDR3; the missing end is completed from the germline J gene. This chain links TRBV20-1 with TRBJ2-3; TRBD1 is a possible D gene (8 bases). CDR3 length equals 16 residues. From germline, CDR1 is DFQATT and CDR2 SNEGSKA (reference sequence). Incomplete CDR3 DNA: TGCAGTGCTAGAGCGACAGGGGACTATAGCAATCAGCCG. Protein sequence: CSARATGDYSNQP. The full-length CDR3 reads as CSARATGDYSNQPQYF.

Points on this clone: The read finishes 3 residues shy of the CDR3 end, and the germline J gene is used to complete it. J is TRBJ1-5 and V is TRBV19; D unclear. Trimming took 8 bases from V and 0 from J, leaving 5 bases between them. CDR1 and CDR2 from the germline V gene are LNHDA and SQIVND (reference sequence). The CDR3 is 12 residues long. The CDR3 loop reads CASSYSNQPQHF. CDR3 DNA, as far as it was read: TGTGCCAGTTCCTATAGCAATCAGCCC.

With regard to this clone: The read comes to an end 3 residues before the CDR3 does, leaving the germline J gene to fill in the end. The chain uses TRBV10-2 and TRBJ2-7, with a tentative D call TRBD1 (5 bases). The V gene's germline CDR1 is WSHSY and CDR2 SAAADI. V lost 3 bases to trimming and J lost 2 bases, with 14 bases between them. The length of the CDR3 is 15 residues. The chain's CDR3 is CASSDPPKGTYEQYF. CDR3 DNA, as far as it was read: TGCGCCAGCAGTGACCCCCCGAAGGGGACCTACGAG.